Only a few counts were recorded for the clone carrying this T cell receptor (beta chain). As yet, its antigen is unknown. Patients with uncontrolled infections, other autoimmune diseases, pregnancy or lactation were excluded. The sample belongs to a study of T cells in Graves' hyperthyroidism and ophthalmopathy. Amplification yielded TCR beta CDR3 regions, with RNA transcripts as the source. The study used the HTBI primer set for a first-round RT-PCR of the TCR CDR3. TCRdb redid the calling of the multiplex PCR reads with MiXCR, one entry per CDR3 protein. The sample holds 600,000 to 650,000 distinct CDR3 sequences; less than 25% are singletons and the top ten take about 34%. The CDR3 totals 15 residues. Germline CDR1 is SGHAT and CDR2 is FQNNGV. Trimming took 6 bases from V and 5 from J; bases not matched to a gene: 7. Study outcomes and limitations: The blood repertoire included most of the expanded thyroid clonotypes above 0.001.

The sequence came from a man aged 25 to 45 with Graves' ophthalmopathy. This rearrangement joins TRBV11-2 to TRBJ2-3, with 11 bases matching TRBD2. The specimen sequenced was blood. The CDR3: CASSFLTSGGDTQYF. In DNA, the CDR3 is TGTGCCAGCAGTTTTCTTACTAGCGGGGGAGATACGCAGTATTTT.